This T cell receptor beta chain is drawn from a study of T cells in pancreatic ductal adenocarcinoma. This CDR3 has 14 amino acids. V was pared by 1 base and J by 6 bases, with 10 bases between. The germline CDR1 and CDR2 sequences are SEHNR and FQNEAQ (reference sequence). The study, taken as a whole, reports: Tumor and blood clonality did not differ significantly, about 0.112 versus 0.072. This surgical cohort overrepresents the minority presenting with early-stage disease. Unique clonotypes were roughly 8-fold more numerous in blood than in tumor. Comparisons of tumor and blood clonality may show falsely lower tumor diversity.

In the case of this clone: What it binds is unknown.

Some clones are missing from TCRdb's copy, which holds only in-frame ones; the method was immunoSEQ multiplex PCR. The data contain about 97,000 clones, nearly 95% of them singletons. No neoadjuvant therapy was given to the selected pancreatic ductal adenocarcinoma patients before their surgery. Specimen: PBMCs. V usage is TRBV7-9 and J usage is TRBJ1-5; D unresolved. This TCR was recovered from a human donor with pancreatic ductal adenocarcinoma. The chain's CDR3 is CASSLGSPLQPQHF. CDR3 DNA sequence: TGTGCCAGCAGCTTAGGGAGCCCTCTTCAGCCCCAGCATTTT.